One and the same sample provided the 8 T cell receptor beta chains below, sequenced in a study of T cell changes during pregnancy in multiple sclerosis. Libraries were prepared by immunoSEQ multiplex PCR; TCRdb keeps only in-frame clonotypes and omits some of them. The table has fewer than 95,000 clones, 90% to 95% seen once. This specimen consisted of peripheral blood, obtained in the third trimester of pregnancy. Every receptor here comes from a female donor with multiple sclerosis, enrolled in a pregnancy study.

The rearrangement uses TRBV5-6 and TRBJ2-3; D gene unclear. The CDR3 has 13 residues. The V end was cut by 2 bases, the J end by 3 bases, with 7 bases between. CDR1 and CDR2 (germline): SGHDT, YYEEEE. CDR3 region: CASSFSETDTQYF. CDR3 coding DNA: TGTGCCAGCAGCTTCTCAGAAACAGATACGCAGTATTTT.

This clone has only one observation. The CDR3 DNA sequence: TGTGCCAGCAGCTTAGCAAGTACGGGCGGGGAGCTGTTTTTT. Translated, it gives CASSLASTGGELFF. V gene TRBV11-1 combines with J gene TRBJ2-2; D not resolved. The germline CDR1 and CDR2 sequences are SGHAT and FQDESV (reference sequence). The V and J ends lost 0 bases and 7 bases respectively, with 9 bases between them. The length of the CDR3 is 14 residues.

This chain connects TRBV2 to TRBJ2-5; tentatively, D is TRBD1 (6 bases). This CDR3 spans 13 amino acids. Trimming removed 5 bases at V and 5 bases at J, with 12 bases between. Germline CDR1 reads SNHLY; CDR2 reads FYNNEI. The CDR3 loop is CASSRTGLETQYF. The CDR3, as DNA: TGTGCCAGCAGTCGAACAGGGTTGGAGACCCAGTACTTC.

V gene TRBV6-6 combines with J gene TRBJ1-2, with TRBD1 identical over 8 bases. V lost 6 bases and J lost 6; bases outside the gene matches: 3. Germline CDR1 is MNHNY and CDR2 is SVGAGI (reference sequence). The CDR3 totals 12 residues. DNA for the CDR3: TGTGCCAGCAGGGCAGGGGGCAATGGCTACACCTTC. Translated, it gives CASRAGGNGYTF.

This chain connects TRBV28 to TRBJ1-2; D unclear. The ends were cut back, 2 bases at V and 1 base at J, with 8 bases in the middle. This CDR3 contains 14 residues. CDR1 and CDR2 (germline): MDHEN, SYDVKM. CDR3 loop: CASSLLSGNYGYTF. Here the CDR3 DNA reads TGTGCCAGCAGTTTACTGTCCGGTAACTATGGCTACACCTTC.

The rearrangement uses TRBV28 and TRBJ1-3; D might be TRBD1 (5 bases). V was shortened by 4 bases and J by 0 bases, with 13 bases between the two germline ends. The CDR3 has 16 residues. Germline V gene lookup returns CDR1 MDHEN and CDR2 SYDVKM. The CDR3: CASSSPGLNSGNTIYF. CDR3 in DNA: TGTGCCAGCAGTTCCCCGGGACTGAACTCTGGAAACACCATATATTTT.

The chain couples TRBV9 to TRBJ2-4, with D perhaps matching TRBD1 (6 bases). V dropped 3 bases and J dropped 6 bases, with 13 bases sitting between them. The CDR3 runs to 14 residues. CDR1 and CDR2 (germline): SGDLS, YYNGEE. CDR3 sequence (DNA): TGTGCCAGCAGCGAACAGGGAGTGGGAAACATTCAGTACTTC. Its translation: CASSEQGVGNIQYF.

A single count supports this clone. The V gene is TRBV28, the J gene TRBJ1-3; weak D call: TRBD1 (6 bases). The CDR3 has 14 residues. The V gene's germline CDR1 is MDHEN and CDR2 SYDVKM. The germline V and J ends were trimmed by 2 bases and 5 bases, with 10 bases remaining between them. In nucleotides, the CDR3 is TGTGCCAGCAGTTTAGGGGGGGCGAGAAACACCATATATTTT. Translating gives CASSLGGARNTIYF.